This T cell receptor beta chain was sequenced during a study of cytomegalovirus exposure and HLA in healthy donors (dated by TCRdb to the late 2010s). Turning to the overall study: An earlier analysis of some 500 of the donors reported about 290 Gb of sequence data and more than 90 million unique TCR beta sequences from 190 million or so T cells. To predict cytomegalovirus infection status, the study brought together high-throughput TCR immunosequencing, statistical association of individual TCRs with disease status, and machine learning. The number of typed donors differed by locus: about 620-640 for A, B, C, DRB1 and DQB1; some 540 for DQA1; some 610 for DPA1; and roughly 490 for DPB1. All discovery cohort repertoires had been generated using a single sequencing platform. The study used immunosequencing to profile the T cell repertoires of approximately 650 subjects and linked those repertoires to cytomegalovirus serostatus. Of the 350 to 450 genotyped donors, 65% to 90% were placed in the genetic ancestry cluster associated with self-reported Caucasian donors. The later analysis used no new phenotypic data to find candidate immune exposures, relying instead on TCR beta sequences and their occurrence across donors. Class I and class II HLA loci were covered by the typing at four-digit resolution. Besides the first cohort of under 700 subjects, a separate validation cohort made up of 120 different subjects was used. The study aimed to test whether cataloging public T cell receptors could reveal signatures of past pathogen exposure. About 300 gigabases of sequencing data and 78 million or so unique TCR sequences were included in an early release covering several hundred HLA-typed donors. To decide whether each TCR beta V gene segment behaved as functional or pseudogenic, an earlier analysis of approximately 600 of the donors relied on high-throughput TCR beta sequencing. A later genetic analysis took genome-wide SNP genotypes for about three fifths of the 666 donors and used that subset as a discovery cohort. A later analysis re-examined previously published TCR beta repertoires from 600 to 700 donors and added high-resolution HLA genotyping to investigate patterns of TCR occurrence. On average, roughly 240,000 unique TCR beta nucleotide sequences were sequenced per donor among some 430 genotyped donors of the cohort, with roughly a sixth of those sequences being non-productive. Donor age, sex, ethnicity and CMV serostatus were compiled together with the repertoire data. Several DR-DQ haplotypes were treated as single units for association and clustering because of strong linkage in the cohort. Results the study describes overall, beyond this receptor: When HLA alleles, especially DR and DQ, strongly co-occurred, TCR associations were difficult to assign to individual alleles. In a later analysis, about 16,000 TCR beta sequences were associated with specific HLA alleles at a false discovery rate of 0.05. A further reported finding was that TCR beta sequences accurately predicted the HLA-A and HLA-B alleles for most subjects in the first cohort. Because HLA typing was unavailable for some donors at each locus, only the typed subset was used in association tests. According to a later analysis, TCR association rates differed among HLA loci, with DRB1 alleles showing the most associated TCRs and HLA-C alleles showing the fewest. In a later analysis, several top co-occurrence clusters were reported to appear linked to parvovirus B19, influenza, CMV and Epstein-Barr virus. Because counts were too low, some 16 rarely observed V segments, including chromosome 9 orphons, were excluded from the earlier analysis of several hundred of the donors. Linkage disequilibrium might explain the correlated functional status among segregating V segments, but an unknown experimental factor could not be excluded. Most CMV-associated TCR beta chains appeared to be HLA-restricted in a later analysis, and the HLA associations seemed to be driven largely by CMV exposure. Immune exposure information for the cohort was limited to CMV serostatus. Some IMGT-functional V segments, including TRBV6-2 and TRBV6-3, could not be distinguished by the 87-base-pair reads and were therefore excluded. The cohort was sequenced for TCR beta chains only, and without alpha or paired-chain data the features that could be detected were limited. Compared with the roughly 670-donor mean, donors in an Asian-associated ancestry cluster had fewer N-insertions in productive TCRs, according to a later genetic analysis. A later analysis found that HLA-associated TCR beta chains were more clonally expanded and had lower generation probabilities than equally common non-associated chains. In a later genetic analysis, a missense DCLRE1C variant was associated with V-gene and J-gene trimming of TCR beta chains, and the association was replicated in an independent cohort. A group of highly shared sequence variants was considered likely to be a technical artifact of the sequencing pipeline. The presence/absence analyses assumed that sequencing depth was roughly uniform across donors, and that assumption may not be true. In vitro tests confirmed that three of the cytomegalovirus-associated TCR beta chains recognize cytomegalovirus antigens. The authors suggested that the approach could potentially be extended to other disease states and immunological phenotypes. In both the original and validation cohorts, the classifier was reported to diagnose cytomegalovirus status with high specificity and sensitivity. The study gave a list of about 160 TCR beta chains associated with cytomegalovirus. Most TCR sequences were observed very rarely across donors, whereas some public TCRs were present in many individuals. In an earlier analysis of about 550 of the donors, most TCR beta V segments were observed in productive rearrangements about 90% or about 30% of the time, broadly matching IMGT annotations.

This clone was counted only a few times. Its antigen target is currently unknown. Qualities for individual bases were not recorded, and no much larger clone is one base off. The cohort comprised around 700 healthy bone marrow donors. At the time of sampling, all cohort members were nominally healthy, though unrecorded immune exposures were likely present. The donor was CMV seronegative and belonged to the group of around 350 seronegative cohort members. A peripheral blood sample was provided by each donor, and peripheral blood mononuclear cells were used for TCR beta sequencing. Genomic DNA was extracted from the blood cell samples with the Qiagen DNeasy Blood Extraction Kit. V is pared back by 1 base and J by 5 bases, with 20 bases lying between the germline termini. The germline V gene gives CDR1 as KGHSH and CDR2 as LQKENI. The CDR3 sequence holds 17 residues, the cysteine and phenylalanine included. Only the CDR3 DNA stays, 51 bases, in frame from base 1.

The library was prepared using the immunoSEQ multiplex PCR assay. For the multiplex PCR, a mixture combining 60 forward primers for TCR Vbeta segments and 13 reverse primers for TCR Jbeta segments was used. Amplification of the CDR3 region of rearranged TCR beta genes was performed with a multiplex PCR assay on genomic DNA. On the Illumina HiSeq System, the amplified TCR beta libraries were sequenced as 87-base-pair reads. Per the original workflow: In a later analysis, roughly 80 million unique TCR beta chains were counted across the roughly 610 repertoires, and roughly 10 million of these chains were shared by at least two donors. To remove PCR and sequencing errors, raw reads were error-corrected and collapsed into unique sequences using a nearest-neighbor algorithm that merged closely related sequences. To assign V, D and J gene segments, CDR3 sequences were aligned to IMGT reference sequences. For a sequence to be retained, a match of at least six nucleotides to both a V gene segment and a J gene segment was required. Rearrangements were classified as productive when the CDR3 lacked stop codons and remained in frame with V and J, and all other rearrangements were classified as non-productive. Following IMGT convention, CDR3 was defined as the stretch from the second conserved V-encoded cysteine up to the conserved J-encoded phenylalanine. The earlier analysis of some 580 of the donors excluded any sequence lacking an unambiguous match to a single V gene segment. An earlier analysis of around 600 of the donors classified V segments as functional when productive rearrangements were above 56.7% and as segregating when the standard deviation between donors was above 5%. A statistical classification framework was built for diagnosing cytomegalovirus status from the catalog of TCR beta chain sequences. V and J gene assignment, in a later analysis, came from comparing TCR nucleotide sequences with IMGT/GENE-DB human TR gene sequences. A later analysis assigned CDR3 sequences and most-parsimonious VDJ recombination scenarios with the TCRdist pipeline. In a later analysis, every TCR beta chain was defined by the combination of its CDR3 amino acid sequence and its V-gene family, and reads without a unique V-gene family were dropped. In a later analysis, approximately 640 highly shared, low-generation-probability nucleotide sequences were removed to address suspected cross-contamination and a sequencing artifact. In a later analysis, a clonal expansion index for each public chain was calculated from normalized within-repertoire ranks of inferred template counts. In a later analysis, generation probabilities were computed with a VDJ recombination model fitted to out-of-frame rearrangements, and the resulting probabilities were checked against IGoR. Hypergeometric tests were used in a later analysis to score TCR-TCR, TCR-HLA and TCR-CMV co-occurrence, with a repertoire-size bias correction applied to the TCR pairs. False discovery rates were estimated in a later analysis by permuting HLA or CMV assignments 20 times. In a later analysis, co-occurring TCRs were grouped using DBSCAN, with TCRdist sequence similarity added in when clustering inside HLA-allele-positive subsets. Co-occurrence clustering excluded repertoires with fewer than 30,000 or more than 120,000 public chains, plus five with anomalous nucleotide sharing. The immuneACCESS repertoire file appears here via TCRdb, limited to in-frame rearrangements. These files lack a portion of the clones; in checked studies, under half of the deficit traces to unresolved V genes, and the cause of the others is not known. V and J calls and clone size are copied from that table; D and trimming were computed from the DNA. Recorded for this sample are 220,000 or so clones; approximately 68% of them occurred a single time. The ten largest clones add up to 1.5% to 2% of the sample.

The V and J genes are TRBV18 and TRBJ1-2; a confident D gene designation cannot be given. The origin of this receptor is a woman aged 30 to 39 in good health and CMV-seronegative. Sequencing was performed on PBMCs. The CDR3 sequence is CASSPQKMTLTGYGYTF. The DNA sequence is TGTGCCAGCTCACCACAAAAAATGACACTGACCGGATATGGCTACACCTTC.